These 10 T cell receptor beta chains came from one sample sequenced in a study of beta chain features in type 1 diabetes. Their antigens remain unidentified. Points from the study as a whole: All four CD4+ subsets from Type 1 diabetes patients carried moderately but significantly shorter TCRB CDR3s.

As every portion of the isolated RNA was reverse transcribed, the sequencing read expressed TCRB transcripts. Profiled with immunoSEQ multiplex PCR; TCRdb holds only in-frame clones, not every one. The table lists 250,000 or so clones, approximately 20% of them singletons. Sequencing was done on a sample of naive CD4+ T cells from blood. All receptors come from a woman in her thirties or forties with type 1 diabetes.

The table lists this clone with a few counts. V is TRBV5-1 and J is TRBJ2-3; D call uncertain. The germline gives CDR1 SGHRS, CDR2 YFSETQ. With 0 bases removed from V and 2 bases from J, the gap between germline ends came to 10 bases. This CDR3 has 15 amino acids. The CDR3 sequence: CASSLVPEITDTQYF. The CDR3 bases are TGCGCCAGCAGCTTGGTACCGGAGATCACAGATACGCAGTATTTT.

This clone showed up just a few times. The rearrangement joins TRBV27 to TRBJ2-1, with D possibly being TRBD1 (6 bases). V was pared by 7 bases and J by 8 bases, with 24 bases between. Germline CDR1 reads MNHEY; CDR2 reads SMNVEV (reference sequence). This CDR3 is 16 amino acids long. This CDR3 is CASKGFGGQLMDEQFF. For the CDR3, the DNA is TGTGCCAGCAAGGGGTTTGGAGGACAGTTAATGGATGAGCAGTTCTTC.

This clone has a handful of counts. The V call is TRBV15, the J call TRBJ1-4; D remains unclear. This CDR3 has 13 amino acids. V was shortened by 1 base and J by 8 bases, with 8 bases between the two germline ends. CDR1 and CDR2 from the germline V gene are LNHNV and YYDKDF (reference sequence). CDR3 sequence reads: CATSRAEAEKLFF. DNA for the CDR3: TGTGCCACCAGCAGAGCGGAGGCCGAAAAACTGTTTTTT. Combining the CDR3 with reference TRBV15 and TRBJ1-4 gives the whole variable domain DAMVIQNPRYQVTQFGKPVTLSCSQTLNHNVMYWYQQKSSQAPKLLFHYYDKDFNNEADTPDNFQSRRPNTSFCFLDIRSPGLGDTAMYLCATSRAEAEKLFFGSGTQLSVL.

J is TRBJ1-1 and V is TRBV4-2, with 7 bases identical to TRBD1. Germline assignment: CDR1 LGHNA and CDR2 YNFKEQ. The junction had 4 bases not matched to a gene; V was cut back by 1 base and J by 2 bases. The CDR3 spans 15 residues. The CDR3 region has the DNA TGTGCCAGCAGCCAAGTTAACAGGGGCAACACTGAAGCTTTCTTT. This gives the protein CASSQVNRGNTEAFF.

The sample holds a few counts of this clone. Here the CDR3 DNA reads TGTGCCAGCGGGGGCCTCGGAGGCACAGATACGCAGTATTTT. It yields the protein CASGGLGGTDTQYF. The chain has TRBV6-5 and TRBJ2-3, with D maybe TRBD1 (6 bases). CDR3 length equals 14 residues. Germline V CDR1 and CDR2: MNHEY, SVGAGI. Trimming removed 8 bases at V and 1 base at J, with 13 bases between.

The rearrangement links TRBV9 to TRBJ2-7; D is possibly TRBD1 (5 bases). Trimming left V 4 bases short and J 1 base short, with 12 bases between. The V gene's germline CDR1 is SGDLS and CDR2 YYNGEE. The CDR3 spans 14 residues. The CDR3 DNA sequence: TGTGCCAGCAGCACCCAGACAGCTTCCTACGAGCAGTACTTC. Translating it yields CASSTQTASYEQYF.

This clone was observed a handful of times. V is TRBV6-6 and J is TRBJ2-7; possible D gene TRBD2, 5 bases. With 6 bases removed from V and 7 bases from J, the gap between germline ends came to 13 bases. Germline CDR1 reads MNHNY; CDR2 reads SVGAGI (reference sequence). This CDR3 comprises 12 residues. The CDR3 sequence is CASRGSDGEQYF. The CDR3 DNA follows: TGTGCCAGCAGGGGGAGTGACGGGGAGCAGTACTTC.

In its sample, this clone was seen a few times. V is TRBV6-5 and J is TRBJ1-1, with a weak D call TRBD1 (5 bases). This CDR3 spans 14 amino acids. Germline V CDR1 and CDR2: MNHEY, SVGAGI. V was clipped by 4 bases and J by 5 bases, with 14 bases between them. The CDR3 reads CASSWTGGKTEAFF. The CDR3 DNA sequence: TGTGCCAGCAGTTGGACCGGGGGAAAAACTGAAGCTTTCTTT.

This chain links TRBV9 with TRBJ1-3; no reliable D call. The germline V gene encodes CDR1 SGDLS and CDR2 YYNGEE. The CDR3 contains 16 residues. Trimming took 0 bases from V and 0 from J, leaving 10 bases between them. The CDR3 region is CASSVGSAYSGNTIYF. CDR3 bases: TGTGCCAGCAGCGTAGGATCAGCGTACTCTGGAAACACCATATATTTT.

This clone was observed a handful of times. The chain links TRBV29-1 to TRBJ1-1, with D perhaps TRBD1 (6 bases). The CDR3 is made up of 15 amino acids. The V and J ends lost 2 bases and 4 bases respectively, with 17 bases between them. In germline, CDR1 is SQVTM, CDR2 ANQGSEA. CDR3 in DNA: TGCAGCGTTGAACATGGGGGGGGCGTCGGCACTGAAGCTTTCTTT. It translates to CSVEHGGGVGTEAFF.